Sequencing of this T cell receptor beta chain was carried out in a study of CD8+ T cells in alopecia areata. Study background: Roughly 6-10-week-old female C3H/HeJ mice were grafted with skin from spontaneously alopecic approximately 6-12-month-old C3H/HeJ graft donors.

RNA extraction was followed by reverse transcription into cDNA, which acted as the sequencing template. Measured with immunoSEQ multiplex PCR; TCRdb has only the in-frame clones, and not every one. The sample includes 1,500 to 2,000 clones, none of them occurring once. The CDR3 totals 16 residues. Germline-derived CDR1 and CDR2 are NSHNY and SYGAGN. The ends lost 1 base at V and 0 bases at J; junction bases unmatched: 7. This clone has a count of ten or more. Its antigen is not identified. Mouse germline and gene names are used. The sequence runs out 4 residues before the end of the CDR3; the remainder is reconstructed from the germline J gene. Study findings and constraints: Clonality was higher in lesional than normal scalp, especially in alopecia totalis/universalis.

The receptor was derived from a C3H/HeJ mouse with alopecia areata. These mice share the MHC haplotype H2-k. The rearrangement uses TRBV13-1 and TRBJ2-7, with 7 nucleotides matching TRBD2. The sample taken for sequencing was skin. Incomplete CDR3 DNA: TGTGCCAGCAGTGATTCCGACTGGGAGAGCTCCTAT. Translation: CASSDSDWESSY. The full CDR3 protein is CASSDSDWESSYEQYF.